Below, 29 T cell receptor beta chains from the same sample are listed, as sequenced in a study of T cell responses to AZD1222 COVID-19 vaccine. Repertoires were generated with immunoSEQ multiplex PCR, while TCRdb's copy carries only in-frame clones and drops some. Of around 180,000 clones listed, about nine tenths are singletons. Specimen: peripheral blood, collected on day 0 of AZD1222 vaccination. These receptors originate from an adult in good health.

This clone was counted between two and nine times. Different DNA sequences within this sample yield the same CDR3. This rearrangement joins TRBV5-1 to TRBJ2-7; D is possibly TRBD2 (5 bases). This CDR3 has 14 residues. The germline V gene encodes CDR1 SGHRS and CDR2 YFSETQ. Trimming shortened V by 0 bases and J by 0 bases, and 7 bases separated the two germline ends. This CDR3 reads CASSLAGDSYEQYF. For the CDR3, the DNA is TGCGCCAGCAGCTTGGCCGGGGACTCCTACGAGCAGTACTTC.

J is TRBJ2-3 and V is TRBV14, with 8 bases matching TRBD2. V was clipped by 1 base and J by 3 bases; unmatched bases: 3. In germline, CDR1 is SGHDN, CDR2 FVKESK. The CDR3 spans 15 residues. DNA for the CDR3: TGTGCCAGCAGCCAAGGGACTAGCAGAACAGATACGCAGTATTTT. This encodes CASSQGTSRTDTQYF.

CDR3 nucleotide sequence: TGTGCCAGCAGCTTAGGCGACAGGGGGCATCGAGAGACCCAGTACTTC. Translating it yields CASSLGDRGHRETQYF. The chain carries TRBV7-9 and TRBJ2-5, with 10 bases that match TRBD1. Germline-derived CDR1 and CDR2 are SEHNR and FQNEAQ (reference sequence). The V gene end was trimmed by 1 base and the J gene end by 4 bases; junction bases not matched to a gene: 6. The CDR3 contains 16 residues.

This clone was seen once. The chain is built from TRBV3-1 (or the pseudogene TRBV3-2) and TRBJ2-1, with D tentatively TRBD2 (5 bases). Looked up from germline, CDR1 is LGHDT and CDR2 is YNNKEL (reference sequence). The ends were cut back, 6 bases at V and 10 bases at J, with 16 bases in the middle. The CDR3 contains 13 residues. The CDR3 nucleotides read TGTGCCAGCAGGGAATCGGGGATCAACGAGCAGTTCTTC. Amino acid sequence: CASRESGINEQFF.

J is TRBJ1-2 and V is TRBV3-1 (or the pseudogene TRBV3-2); TRBD1 aligns across 8 bases. The trim removed 0 bases at V and 0 bases at J, leaving 9 bases unmatched. CDR3 length: 18 residues. CDR1 and CDR2 from the germline V gene are LGHDT and YNNKEL (reference sequence). The CDR3: CASSQEGLGTGANYGYTF. CDR3 coding DNA: TGTGCCAGCAGCCAAGAGGGGCTCGGGACAGGAGCTAACTATGGCTACACCTTC.

The chain combines TRBV11-1 with TRBJ2-7; 10 bases are shared with TRBD2. The junction had 11 bases not matched to a gene; V was cut back by 0 bases and J by 3 bases. Germline V gene lookup returns CDR1 SGHAT and CDR2 FQDESV (reference sequence). CDR3 length equals 18 residues. The chain's CDR3 is CASSLAGPPLAGDYEQYF. DNA for the CDR3: TGTGCCAGCAGCTTAGCCGGTCCCCCCCTAGCGGGAGACTACGAGCAGTACTTC.

The chain employs TRBV19 and TRBJ1-4, with D hard to call. V lost 4 bases to trimming and J lost 3 bases, with 3 bases between them. The CDR3 contains 12 residues. CDR1 LNHDA and CDR2 SQIVND come from the germline V gene (reference sequence). CDR3 sequence (DNA): TGTGCCAGTAGTAGTCCTAATGAAAAACTGTTTTTT. This codes for CASSSPNEKLFF.

The chain links TRBV19 to TRBJ2-1; TRBD2 matches at 13 bases. Germline V gives CDR1 LNHDA, CDR2 SQIVND (reference sequence). The CDR3 contains 15 residues. Unmatched junction bases numbered 5, after V lost 5 bases and J lost 7 bases. CDR3 bases: TGTGCCAGTAGTTTAGGACTAGCGGGAGAGAATGAGCAGTTCTTC. As protein: CASSLGLAGENEQFF.

This clone was recorded a few times. The chain employs TRBV7-9 and TRBJ1-1; D is uncertain. Germline CDR1 is SEHNR and CDR2 is FQNEAQ (reference sequence). The CDR3 totals 13 residues. V was shortened by 3 bases and J by 11 bases, with 16 bases between the two germline ends. In DNA form, the CDR3 reads TGTGCCAGCAGCTTTGGAGGTGGCAGTATGGCTTTCTTT. Translating gives CASSFGGGSMAFF.

The V call is TRBV14, the J call TRBJ1-5; D gene ambiguous. Germline V lookup: CDR1 SGHDN, CDR2 FVKESK. CDR3 size: 13 residues. With 4 bases removed from V and 5 bases from J, the gap between germline ends came to 9 bases. This CDR3 reads CASSPSGDQPQHF. The CDR3 DNA reads as TGTGCCAGCAGCCCTAGCGGGGATCAGCCCCAGCATTTT.

The gene calls are TRBV4-1 and TRBJ1-1; D is unclear. CDR1 is MGHRA, CDR2 YSYEKL, per germline. CDR3 length: 14 amino acids. The V gene lost 0 bases and the J gene lost 0 bases, with 5 bases spanning the gap. The CDR3 is CASSQDGLNTEAFF. The CDR3 coding sequence is TGCGCCAGCAGCCAAGATGGCCTGAACACTGAAGCTTTCTTT.

The genes are TRBV5-1 and TRBJ2-1, with a tentative D call TRBD2 (6 bases). Trimming removed 2 bases from V and 2 bases from J, with 8 bases in between. Germline CDR1 reads SGHRS; CDR2 reads YFSETQ. The CDR3 totals 14 residues. The CDR3: CASSFGSTYNEQFF. CDR3 in DNA: TGCGCCAGCAGCTTCGGGAGTACCTACAATGAGCAGTTCTTC.

The genes are TRBV6-6 and TRBJ1-3; a weak D match, TRBD1 (6 bases). Germline lookup yields CDR1 MNHNY and CDR2 SVGAGI (reference sequence). V lost 4 bases, J lost 2 bases, and 12 bases lay in between. The CDR3 has 15 residues. CDR3 nucleotide sequence: TGTGCCAGCAGTTTCGGCAGGGGAGCTGGAAACACCATATATTTT. Translation gives CASSFGRGAGNTIYF.

This sequence joins TRBV10-2 and TRBJ2-1; D is ambiguous. The CDR3 loop spans 13 amino acids. CDR1 and CDR2 (germline): WSHSY, SAAADI. Trimming shortened V by 4 bases and J by 10 bases, and 14 bases separated the two germline ends. CDR3 residues: CASSVPGSVEQFF. The CDR3, as DNA: TGCGCCAGCAGTGTACCTGGGTCGGTAGAGCAGTTCTTC.

This clone has only a few counts. The gene calls are TRBV2 and TRBJ2-7; weak D call: TRBD1 (5 bases). The V end lost 6 bases, the J end lost 2 bases, and 14 bases lay between the germline ends. This CDR3 has 14 residues. Per germline, CDR1 SNHLY and CDR2 FYNNEI. CDR3 sequence: CASSSQQATYEQYF. As DNA, the CDR3 is TGTGCCAGCAGCTCCCAACAGGCTACCTACGAGCAGTACTTC.

V usage is TRBV3-1 (or the pseudogene TRBV3-2) and J usage is TRBJ2-1, with D hard to call. This CDR3 is 13 amino acids long. V was clipped by 1 base and J by 9 bases, with 10 bases between them. Germline-derived CDR1 and CDR2 are LGHDT and YNNKEL (reference sequence). CDR3 bases: TGTGCCAGCAGCCAAGGAGGCGGTCTTGAGCAGTTCTTC. It encodes CASSQGGGLEQFF.

J is TRBJ2-7 and V is TRBV5-6; D may be TRBD1 (7 bases). The length of the CDR3 is 15 residues. Per the germline V gene, CDR1 is SGHDT and CDR2 is YYEEEE. V dropped 3 bases and J dropped 4 bases, with 17 bases sitting between them. The CDR3 loop is CASSSYRGGWYEQYF. CDR3 DNA: TGTGCCAGCAGCTCCTACAGGGGAGGATGGTACGAGCAGTACTTC.

This chain connects TRBV5-1 to TRBJ2-1, with TRBD2 matching 7 bases. CDR3 length: 14 amino acids. J was trimmed by 5 bases and V by 3 bases; bases with no gene match: 5. Germline CDR1 and CDR2: SGHRS and YFSETQ. CDR3 coding DNA: TGCGCCAGCAGCTCGGGGGACTATCACAATGAGCAGTTCTTC. Translated, it gives CASSSGDYHNEQFF.

This sequence joins TRBV3-1 (or the pseudogene TRBV3-2) and TRBJ1-4; TRBD1 agrees at 9 bases. There are 17 residues in the CDR3. V trimming: 0 bases; J trimming: 8 bases; junction bases outside the gene matches: 10. CDR1 is LGHDT, CDR2 YNNKEL, per germline (reference sequence). This CDR3 is CASSQDLQGAYQEKLFF. CDR3 nucleotide sequence: TGTGCCAGCAGCCAAGATCTACAGGGGGCTTATCAGGAAAAACTGTTTTTT.

This chain uses TRBV6-6 with TRBJ1-3; D gene uncertain. The CDR3 consists of 14 residues. Germline V gives CDR1 MNHNY, CDR2 SVGAGI (reference sequence). Trimming cost V 0 bases and J 0 bases, with 3 bases left between them. CDR3 residues: CASSYSGSGNTIYF. The CDR3 nucleotides read TGTGCCAGCAGTTACTCGGGCTCTGGAAACACCATATATTTT.

The J gene is TRBJ1-2, the V gene TRBV28; 9 bases map to TRBD1. V shed 8 bases and J 3 bases; nucleotides not matched to a gene: 4. The CDR3 spans 13 residues. Germline loops: CDR1 MDHEN, CDR2 SYDVKM. The CDR3 protein is CASYTGGYYGYTF. DNA for the CDR3: TGTGCCAGCTACACAGGGGGCTACTATGGCTACACCTTC.

The V call is TRBV19, the J call TRBJ1-1, with 7 bases fitting TRBD1. Trimming at V came to 5 bases and at J to 1 base, leaving 4 bases not matched to a gene. The CDR3 is 14 residues long. Germline V gene data show CDR1 as LNHDA and CDR2 as SQIVND (reference sequence). For the CDR3, the DNA is TGTGCCAGTAGTCGGACAGGAGCGAACACTGAAGCTTTCTTT. This gives the protein CASSRTGANTEAFF.

V is TRBV11-2 and J is TRBJ2-7; the D gene is possibly TRBD1 (6 bases). Germline CDR1 is SGHAT and CDR2 is FQNNGV. CDR3 length equals 13 residues. V was clipped by 2 bases and J by 2 bases, with 7 bases between them. The CDR3 DNA reads TGTGCCAGCAGCTTAAAGGGGGCCTACGAGCAGTACTTC. Its translation is CASSLKGAYEQYF.

The chain recombines TRBV19 with TRBJ2-7; D possibly uses TRBD1 or TRBD2 (5 bases each). Trimming took 4 bases from V and 1 from J, leaving 8 bases between them. The CDR3 has 13 residues. CDR1 LNHDA and CDR2 SQIVND come from the germline V gene (reference sequence). The CDR3 spells CASSTGPSYEQYF. In DNA, the CDR3 is TGTGCCAGTAGTACGGGACCATCCTACGAGCAGTACTTC.

A few counts support this clone. In nucleotides, the CDR3 is TGTGCCAGCAGCTTAGCAGGAGCCCAATCACCCCTCCACTTT. It translates to CASSLAGAQSPLHF. The chain joins TRBV7-9 to TRBJ1-6; no firm D call. The CDR3 contains 14 residues. Trimming pared 0 bases from V and 10 bases from J, leaving 10 bases between. Germline V gene lookup returns CDR1 SEHNR and CDR2 FQNEAQ (reference sequence).

The chain links TRBV5-1 to TRBJ2-3, with 7 positions matching TRBD1. The ends lost 1 base at V and 5 bases at J; junction bases unmatched: 19. CDR3 length: 19 residues. Per the germline V gene, CDR1 is SGHRS and CDR2 is YFSETQ. The CDR3, as DNA: TGCGCCAGCAGCTTGACCCCCTCCTCCGAGGGGGCGCTTGGAGATACGCAGTATTTT. Its protein product is CASSLTPSSEGALGDTQYF.

This rearrangement joins TRBV6-5 to TRBJ2-5; 8 nucleotides line up with TRBD1. Trimming at V came to 5 bases and at J to 2 bases, leaving 7 bases not matched to a gene. The length of the CDR3 is 15 residues. Germline loops: CDR1 MNHEY, CDR2 SVGAGI. The CDR3 DNA sequence: TGTGCCAGCAGTCTCCGAACAGGGGGGCAAGAGACCCAGTACTTC. It translates to CASSLRTGGQETQYF.

This clone was counted once. The V and J genes are TRBV7-2 and TRBJ1-3, with D possibly being TRBD1 (5 bases). Per germline, CDR1 SGHTA and CDR2 FQGNSA. Trimming pared 5 bases from V and 9 bases from J, leaving 17 bases between. The CDR3 totals 14 residues. CDR3 sequence (DNA): TGTGCCAGCAGCCCAGGGAGGACCGCGAGCACCATATATTTT. Protein sequence: CASSPGRTASTIYF.

The V gene is TRBV27, the J gene TRBJ2-2; no clear D. The CDR3 is 13 amino acids. V shed 3 bases and J shed 4 bases, with 6 bases lying between them. CDR1 is MNHEY, CDR2 SMNVEV, per germline (reference sequence). DNA of the CDR3: TGTGCCAGCAGTTTGATGGGCACCGGGGAGCTGTTTTTT. It yields the protein CASSLMGTGELFF.